This T cell receptor (beta chain) was captured in a study of T cells in Graves' hyperthyroidism and ophthalmopathy. For this clonotype: Its antigen remains unknown.

Whole-study findings and limits: Ophthalmopathy was identified by the model a median 6.5 months ahead of onset. A model using 13 V-J features told ophthalmopathy apart from stable hyperthyroidism.

CDR3 length: 16 residues. Germline loops: CDR1 DFQATT, CDR2 SNEGSKA (reference sequence). V trimming: 3 bases; J trimming: 3 bases; junction bases outside the gene matches: 6. From RNA transcripts, TCR beta CDR3 regions were amplified. HTBI primers drove first-round RT-PCR of the TCR CDR3. TCRdb redid the calling of the multiplex PCR reads with MiXCR, one entry per CDR3 protein. Here the sample spans roughly 500,000 distinct CDR3 sequences, under 60% being singletons. Each diagnosis was grounded in clinical symptoms, serum thyroxine and TRAb, thyroid ultrasound, and orbital computed tomography. The chain joins TRBV20-1 to TRBJ2-6; 9 nucleotides line up with TRBD2. Sequencing was carried out using peripheral blood or thyroid tissue (not recorded which). This clonotype was obtained from an adult woman with Graves' disease, either hyperthyroidism or ophthalmopathy (not recorded which). The chain's CDR3 is CSARRGGNYGANVLTF. DNA for the CDR3: TGCAGTGCTAGGCGGGGGGGCAACTATGGGGCCAACGTCCTGACTTTC.